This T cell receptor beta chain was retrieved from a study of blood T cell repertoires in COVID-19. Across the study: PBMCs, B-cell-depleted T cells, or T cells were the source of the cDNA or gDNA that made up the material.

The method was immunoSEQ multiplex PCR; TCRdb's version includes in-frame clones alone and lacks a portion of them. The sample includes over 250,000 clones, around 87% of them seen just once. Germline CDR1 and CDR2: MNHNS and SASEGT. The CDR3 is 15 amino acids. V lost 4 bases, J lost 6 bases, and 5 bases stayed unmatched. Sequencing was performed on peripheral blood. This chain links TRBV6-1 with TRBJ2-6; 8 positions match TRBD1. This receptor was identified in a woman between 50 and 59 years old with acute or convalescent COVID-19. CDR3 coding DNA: TGTGCCAGCAGTGCCCGACAGGGGATGGCCAACGTCCTGACTTTC. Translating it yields CASSARQGMANVLTF.